These T cell receptor beta chains were read from a single sample in a study of technical replicates of blood from a handful of donors. Generated by immunoSEQ multiplex PCR, the TCRdb table keeps only in-frame clones and is missing some. Among 75,000 to 100,000 clones, approximately 93% were seen once, and the ten largest hold around 0.22%. The sample comprised T cells isolated from PBMCs. Receptors originate from a human donor in good health. Each CDR3 is given with its conserved first and last residue. The order of the fields is V gene, D gene, clone size, J gene, CDR3 protein, CDR3 DNA. A D gene is named only where the DNA matches it firmly. Only part of the rows carry a size: once, few, many, or a class if the clone is expanded.

v_call: TRBV4-1; d_call: NA; clone_size: NA; j_call: TRBJ1-2; cdr3_aa: CASSQEKGSHYTF; cdr3_nt: TGCGCCAGCAGCCAAGAAAAAGGGAGTCACTACACCTTC
v_call: TRBV12-1; d_call: NA; clone_size: NA; j_call: TRBJ1-4; cdr3_aa: CASSSSGGSNEKLFF; cdr3_nt: TGTGCCAGCAGCTCGTCGGGAGGGAGTAATGAAAAACTGTTTTTT
v_call: TRBV28; d_call: TRBD1; clone_size: NA; j_call: TRBJ2-5; cdr3_aa: CASREGAAVETQYF; cdr3_nt: TGTGCCAGCAGAGAGGGGGCCGCGGTTGAGACCCAGTACTTC
v_call: TRBV7-2; d_call: NA; clone_size: NA; j_call: TRBJ2-7; cdr3_aa: CASSFPTAPYEQYF; cdr3_nt: TGTGCCAGCAGCTTCCCGACAGCACCTTACGAGCAGTACTTC
v_call: TRBV11-3; d_call: NA; clone_size: once; j_call: TRBJ2-5; cdr3_aa: CASSSNRARVSQETQYF; cdr3_nt: TGTGCCAGCAGCTCGAACAGGGCTAGAGTCTCCCAAGAGACCCAGTACTTC
v_call: TRBV27; d_call: NA; clone_size: NA; j_call: TRBJ1-3; cdr3_aa: CAAGRGNTIYF; cdr3_nt: TGTGCCGCGGGGCGAGGAAACACCATATATTTT
v_call: TRBV7-3; d_call: NA; clone_size: once; j_call: TRBJ1-1; cdr3_aa: CASSSDINTEAFF; cdr3_nt: TGTGCCAGCAGCTCGGACATTAACACTGAAGCTTTCTTT
v_call: TRBV18; d_call: NA; clone_size: NA; j_call: TRBJ1-1; cdr3_aa: CASSPRTAPEAFF; cdr3_nt: TGTGCCAGCTCACCAAGGACAGCCCCTGAAGCTTTCTTT
v_call: TRBV28; d_call: NA; clone_size: NA; j_call: TRBJ1-3; cdr3_aa: CASSFGRGNTIYF; cdr3_nt: TGTGCCAGCAGTTTCGGAAGGGGGAACACCATATATTTT
v_call: TRBV30; d_call: NA; clone_size: once; j_call: TRBJ1-6; cdr3_aa: CAWSPFTESPLHF; cdr3_nt: TGTGCCTGGAGTCCCTTCACTGAATCACCCCTCCACTTT
v_call: TRBV5-4; d_call: TRBD2; clone_size: NA; j_call: TRBJ2-1; cdr3_aa: CASSLEAGGHNEQFF; cdr3_nt: TGTGCCAGCAGCTTGGAAGCGGGGGGACACAATGAGCAGTTCTTC
v_call: TRBV7-9; d_call: NA; clone_size: NA; j_call: TRBJ1-1; cdr3_aa: CASSLIRGLMMDTEAFF; cdr3_nt: TGTGCCAGCAGCTTAATCCGGGGACTAATGATGGACACTGAAGCTTTCTTT
v_call: TRBV6-4; d_call: TRBD2; clone_size: NA; j_call: TRBJ2-3; cdr3_aa: CASSDGLAGTDTQYF; cdr3_nt: TGTGCCAGCAGTGACGGTCTAGCGGGAACAGATACGCAGTATTTT
v_call: TRBV7-5; d_call: NA; clone_size: NA; j_call: TRBJ2-7; cdr3_aa: CVRSLLLGASSYEQYF; cdr3_nt: TGTGTCAGAAGCTTACTGCTGGGGGCGAGCTCCTACGAGCAGTACTTC
v_call: TRBV5-1; d_call: TRBD1; clone_size: NA; j_call: TRBJ1-2; cdr3_aa: CASRGQAIDGYTF; cdr3_nt: TGCGCCAGCAGAGGACAGGCTATTGATGGCTACACCTTC
v_call: TRBV7-9; d_call: NA; clone_size: NA; j_call: TRBJ1-6; cdr3_aa: CASSRSGNSPLHF; cdr3_nt: TGTGCCAGCAGTCGGTCAGGGAATTCACCCCTCCACTTT
v_call: TRBV4-1; d_call: TRBD2; clone_size: NA; j_call: TRBJ2-4; cdr3_aa: CASSLNVLLAGVLYF; cdr3_nt: TGCGCCAGCAGCCTTAATGTTTTACTAGCGGGAGTGCTTTACTTC
v_call: TRBV7-4; d_call: NA; clone_size: NA; j_call: TRBJ1-6; cdr3_aa: CASSLAGRAGIWPLHF; cdr3_nt: TGTGCCAGCAGCTTAGCAGGCAGGGCAGGGATATGGCCCCTCCACTTT
v_call: TRBV5-1; d_call: TRBD1; clone_size: NA; j_call: TRBJ1-2; cdr3_aa: CASRPTGEGYTF; cdr3_nt: TGCGCCAGCAGACCCACAGGGGAAGGCTACACCTTC
v_call: TRBV18; d_call: TRBD2; clone_size: NA; j_call: TRBJ2-5; cdr3_aa: CASSPRGSGGQETQYF; cdr3_nt: TGTGCCAGCTCACCACGGGGGAGCGGGGGACAAGAGACCCAGTACTTC
v_call: TRBV10-2; d_call: TRBD2; clone_size: once; j_call: TRBJ2-7; cdr3_aa: CASSDPLAGDDYEQYF; cdr3_nt: TGCGCCAGCAGTGATCCTCTAGCGGGAGACGACTACGAGCAGTACTTC
v_call: TRBV6-1; d_call: TRBD1; clone_size: NA; j_call: TRBJ1-1; cdr3_aa: CASSEFTGGLTEAFF; cdr3_nt: TGTGCCAGCAGTGAATTTACAGGGGGTCTGACTGAAGCTTTCTTT
v_call: TRBV25-1; d_call: NA; clone_size: NA; j_call: TRBJ2-3; cdr3_aa: CASSEFLSDTQYF; cdr3_nt: TGTGCCAGCAGTGAATTTTTGTCGGATACGCAGTATTTT
v_call: TRBV28; d_call: NA; clone_size: NA; j_call: TRBJ2-5; cdr3_aa: CASSRTNQETQYF; cdr3_nt: TGTGCCAGCAGCCGGACTAACCAAGAGACCCAGTACTTC
v_call: TRBV6-1; d_call: TRBD1; clone_size: NA; j_call: TRBJ1-1; cdr3_aa: CASETGGSTEAFF; cdr3_nt: TGTGCCAGCGAGACAGGGGGGTCCACTGAAGCTTTCTTT
v_call: TRBV10-3; d_call: NA; clone_size: NA; j_call: TRBJ1-5; cdr3_aa: CAISDSRASQPQHF; cdr3_nt: TGTGCCATCAGTGATTCCAGGGCCAGCCAGCCCCAGCATTTT
v_call: TRBV14; d_call: NA; clone_size: NA; j_call: TRBJ1-1; cdr3_aa: CASSQPGTEAFF; cdr3_nt: TGTGCCAGCAGCCAACCAGGTACTGAAGCTTTCTTT
v_call: TRBV29-1; d_call: NA; clone_size: once; j_call: TRBJ1-2; cdr3_aa: CSSQRPDGYTF; cdr3_nt: TGCAGCTCGCAGCGTCCTGACGGCTACACCTTC